This T cell receptor (beta chain) was recorded in a study of blood T cell repertoires in COVID-19. About the research overall: Sites across the United States, Italy and Spain contributed samples from acute and convalescent COVID-19. The analysed material was cDNA or gDNA that came from T cells, B-cell-depleted T cells, or PBMCs.

V gave up 8 bases and J gave up 4 bases; unmatched junction bases: 7. CDR3 length: 14 residues. Looked up from germline, CDR1 is MDHEN and CDR2 is SYDVKM. Followed over time, Seattle patients had been enrolled while infection was active. Authors' data handling: Amplification of reference gene primers was used by the study to estimate nucleated cell counts. Profiled with immunoSEQ multiplex PCR; TCRdb holds only in-frame clones, not every one. Clone size and the V and J calls come from that table; the DNA yielded D and trimming. The sample carries 200,000 or so clones, over 65% recorded once. This rearrangement joins TRBV28 to TRBJ2-7; TRBD2 agrees at 11 bases. What was sequenced was peripheral blood. This clonotype was obtained from a person aged 65 to 85 with COVID-19, enrolled during active disease. CDR3 in amino acids: CASVRLAGSYEQYF. CDR3 nucleotide sequence: TGTGCCAGCGTACGACTAGCGGGATCTTACGAGCAGTACTTC.